These 28 T cell receptor beta chains share one sample of origin, sequenced in a study of cytomegalovirus exposure and HLA in healthy donors. It was with 60 Vbeta and 13 Jbeta primers that the PCR ran. This table comes from immunoSEQ multiplex PCR, and its TCRdb copy is limited to in-frame clones, with some not included. Of about 160,000 clones detected, 80% to 90% appear once; the ten largest clones hold approximately 6.5%. Sequenced sample: PBMCs. These TCRs come from a man between 45 and 60 years old in good health and CMV-seropositive.

This chain links TRBV19 with TRBJ1-5, with D perhaps TRBD1 (5 bases). Germline CDR1 is LNHDA and CDR2 is SQIVND (reference sequence). The V and J ends lost 8 bases and 3 bases respectively, with 11 bases between them. The CDR3 is 13 amino acids. The CDR3 bases are TGTGCCAGTGGGACTCTCCTCAATCAGCCCCAGCATTTT. This encodes CASGTLLNQPQHF.

V usage is TRBV5-1 and J usage is TRBJ2-1; perhaps TRBD1 as D (6 bases). The CDR3 has 16 residues. V was shortened by 2 bases and J by 7 bases, with 19 bases between the two germline ends. Germline CDR1 SGHRS, CDR2 YFSETQ. DNA for the CDR3: TGCGCCAGCAGCTTAGGGCAGGGGAATGTTTGGAATGAGCAGTTCTTC. Its translation is CASSLGQGNVWNEQFF.

This sequence joins TRBV30 and TRBJ2-5; 12 bases are shared with TRBD1. The germline V gene encodes CDR1 GTSNPN and CDR2 SVGIG (reference sequence). The CDR3 is 17 residues long. The CDR3 DNA reads TGTGCGGGGCCCGGGACAGGGGGCGGCTGTATGATAGAGACCCAGTACTTC. It translates to CAGPGTGGGCMIETQYF. Based on the CDR3 plus reference TRBV30 and TRBJ2-5, the full variable domain is SQTIHQWPATLVQPVGSPLSLECTVEGTSNPNLYWYRQAAGRGLQLLFYSVGIGQISSEVPQNLSASRPQDRQFILSSKKLLLSDSGFYLCAGPGTGGGCMIETQYFGPGTRLLVL.

In this sample, this clone turned up once. This chain joins TRBV5-1 and TRBJ2-5, with D possibly being TRBD2 (7 bases). Germline CDR1 reads SGHRS; CDR2 reads YFSETQ. CDR3 length: 17 residues. The V end was cut by 8 bases, the J end by 4 bases, with 27 bases between. Here the CDR3 DNA reads TGCGCCAGTGGGGGGGCCCGGGGGCCTAGACCCGGAGAGACCCAGTACTTC. This gives the protein CASGGARGPRPGETQYF.

This clone was observed a few times. This chain connects TRBV20-1 to TRBJ2-3, with 7 bases identical to TRBD2. V was pared by 8 bases and J by 5 bases, with 4 bases of the junction left unmatched. The germline CDR1 and CDR2 sequences are DFQATT and SNEGSKA (reference sequence). CDR3 size: 11 residues. DNA of the CDR3: TGCAGTAGGGAGCGGGGAGATACGCAGTATTTT. Encoded protein: CSRERGDTQYF.

The V call is TRBV5-8, the J call TRBJ1-5; D is undetermined. The CDR3 contains 15 residues. V was pared by 4 bases and J by 5 bases, with 16 bases between. Germline V lookup: CDR1 SGHTS, CDR2 YDEGEE. The CDR3 loop is CASSMRILRDQPQHF. The DNA of the CDR3 is TGTGCCAGCAGCATGCGGATTTTGAGGGATCAGCCCCAGCATTTT.

The V gene is TRBV2, the J gene TRBJ2-5, with 10 nucleotides matching TRBD1. The V gene end was trimmed by 4 bases and the J gene end by 4 bases; junction bases not matched to a gene: 6. CDR3 length: 15 residues. The V gene's germline CDR1 is SNHLY and CDR2 FYNNEI. Here the CDR3 DNA reads TGTGCCAGCAGTGGGGACAGGGGACCAACAGAGACCCAGTACTTC. This gives the protein CASSGDRGPTETQYF.

This clone was recorded once. This chain uses TRBV13 with TRBJ2-1; 8 bases line up with TRBD2. Germline V lookup: CDR1 PRHDT, CDR2 FYEKMQ (reference sequence). The CDR3 runs 13 residues. Losses at the gene ends were 9 bases for V and 7 bases for J; bases not matched to a gene: 8. In DNA, the CDR3 is TGTGCCAGGCTTTCGGGGGGGAAGAATGAGCAGTTCTTC. It specifies CARLSGGKNEQFF.

This clone was seen at least ten times. In nucleotides, the CDR3 is TGTGCCAGCAGTTACTCGGCTAGCGGGAGTTTCGAGCAGTACGTC. Translating gives CASSYSASGSFEQYV. The chain employs TRBV6-5 and TRBJ2-7; 10 bases fit TRBD2. The CDR3 consists of 15 residues. Unmatched junction bases numbered 5, after V lost 0 bases and J lost 6 bases. The germline V gene encodes CDR1 MNHEY and CDR2 SVGAGI.

A single count supports this clone. V and J are TRBV21-1 and TRBJ1-1. TRBV21-1 corresponds to a pseudogene. The CDR3 consists of 13 residues. CDR3: CASSKVKEMGAFF. CDR3 DNA: TGTGCCAGCAGCAAAGTTAAGGAGATGGGAGCTTTCTTT.

V is TRBV5-1 and J is TRBJ2-5; 7 bases are a match to TRBD2. Germline assignment: CDR1 SGHRS and CDR2 YFSETQ. J was trimmed by 5 bases and V by 0 bases; bases with no gene match: 7. The CDR3 covers 15 residues. CDR3 nucleotide sequence: TGCGCCAGCAGCTTGGTGGGAGGGTGGATGGAGACCCAGTACTTC. It encodes CASSLVGGWMETQYF.

The chain joins TRBV9 to TRBJ1-1; D may be TRBD1 (6 bases). The CDR3 sequence is 13 residues long. Trimming removed 4 bases from V and 6 bases from J, with 13 bases in between. Germline V gives CDR1 SGDLS, CDR2 YYNGEE. The chain's CDR3 is CASSPRGGAEAFF. For the CDR3, the DNA is TGTGCCAGCAGCCCGCGAGGGGGAGCTGAAGCTTTCTTT.

This rearrangement joins TRBV7-9 to TRBJ2-7; 11 nucleotides line up with TRBD2. CDR3 length equals 15 residues. V shed 6 bases and J 2 bases; nucleotides not matched to a gene: 6. The V gene's germline CDR1 is SEHNR and CDR2 FQNEAQ (reference sequence). In DNA form, the CDR3 reads TGTGCCAGCAGTATCGGGACTAGCGGCACCTACGAGCAGTACGTC. Its translation: CASSIGTSGTYEQYV.

J is TRBJ1-5 and V is TRBV6-6; maybe TRBD1 (5 bases). From germline, CDR1 is MNHNY and CDR2 SVGAGI (reference sequence). V shed 0 bases and J shed 1 base, with 10 bases lying between them. This CDR3 region has 16 residues. CDR3 sequence: CASSYSSTASNQPQHF. CDR3 nucleotides: TGTGCCAGCAGTTACTCGTCGACAGCGAGCAATCAGCCCCAGCATTTT.

The chain couples TRBV4-1 to TRBJ1-5, with D hard to call. CDR1 and CDR2 from the germline V gene are MGHRA and YSYEKL. This CDR3 is 15 amino acids long. V lost 0 bases and J lost 6, with 12 bases in between. The CDR3 sequence: CASSQELAESQPQHF. CDR3 in DNA: TGCGCCAGCAGCCAAGAATTAGCGGAAAGTCAGCCCCAGCATTTT.

With respect to this clone: One end of the junction varies from germline; a read error may be responsible. CDR3 protein: CASSLAEADEQFF. The CDR3 DNA sequence: TGTGCTAGCAGCTTGGCGGAAGCTGATGAGCAGTTCTTC. The chain links TRBV7-7 to TRBJ2-1; D ambiguous. Germline V lookup: CDR1 SSHAT, CDR2 FNYEAQ (reference sequence). CDR3 length equals 13 residues. The full variable domain, completed using reference TRBV7-7 and TRBJ2-1, is GAGVSQSPRYKVTKRGQDVTLRCDPISSHATLYWYQQALGQGPEFLTYFNYEAQPDKSGLPSDRFSAERPEGSISTLTIQRTEQRDSAMYRCASSLAEADEQFFGPGTRLTVL.

This chain connects TRBV5-8 to TRBJ2-1; 7 nucleotides line up with TRBD1. V shed 4 bases, J shed 7 bases, and the junction held 2 bases outside the gene matches. The CDR3 length is 12 residues. Germline loops: CDR1 SGHTS, CDR2 YDEGEE. DNA of the CDR3: TGTGCCAGCAGCCCACAGGGGAATGAGCAGTTCTTC. Its translation is CASSPQGNEQFF.

This sequence joins TRBV10-2 and TRBJ1-1, with TRBD1 identical over 8 bases. This CDR3 has 13 residues. V dropped 8 bases and J dropped 5; count of bases not matched to a gene: 7. Germline values: CDR1 WSHSY, CDR2 SAAADI. CDR3 loop: CASSQGAGTEAFF. The CDR3 DNA follows: TGCGCCAGCTCTCAGGGGGCAGGAACTGAAGCTTTCTTT.

The chain carries TRBV30 and TRBJ2-3; no reliable D call. The germline V and J ends were trimmed by 1 base and 5 bases, with 7 bases remaining between them. There are 12 residues in the CDR3. The germline gives CDR1 GTSNPN, CDR2 SVGIG (reference sequence). CDR3 sequence reads: CAWSALQDTQYF. CDR3 nucleotides: TGTGCCTGGAGTGCGTTACAAGATACGCAGTATTTT.

The chain joins TRBV5-1 to TRBJ2-7; D perhaps matches TRBD1 (5 bases). CDR1 SGHRS and CDR2 YFSETQ come from the germline V gene. With 4 bases removed from V and 2 bases from J, the gap between germline ends came to 13 bases. The CDR3 spans 14 residues. The CDR3 loop reads CASSRSDNAYEQYF. CDR3 DNA: TGCGCCAGCAGCCGCTCGGACAACGCCTACGAGCAGTACTTC.

The chain links TRBV7-2 to TRBJ2-5; D unclear. The CDR3 consists of 13 residues. Looked up from germline, CDR1 is SGHTA and CDR2 is FQGNSA. The V gene lost 3 bases and the J gene lost 0 bases, with 5 bases spanning the gap. The CDR3 protein is CASSFANQETQYF. The DNA for the CDR3 is TGTGCCAGCAGCTTCGCGAACCAAGAGACCCAGTACTTC.

The rearrangement joins TRBV5-1 to TRBJ1-2; no clear D. Trimming pared 4 bases from V and 0 bases from J, leaving 16 bases between. The CDR3 consists of 16 residues. CDR1 is SGHRS and CDR2 is YFSETQ in the germline V gene. The CDR3 loop is CASSLTTPTANYGYTF. The CDR3 DNA reads TGCGCCAGCAGCCTTACAACCCCCACAGCTAACTATGGCTACACCTTC.

This chain connects TRBV6-5 to TRBJ2-7; tentatively, D is TRBD1 (5 bases). Germline V gene data show CDR1 as MNHEY and CDR2 as SVGAGI. Trimming took off 2 bases at V and 2 bases at J, with 10 bases between the two ends. The CDR3 contains 14 residues. As DNA, the CDR3 is TGTGCCAGCAGTTACCCCCAGGGCCCCTACGAGCAGTACTTC. The encoded protein is CASSYPQGPYEQYF.

This clone has a single count. The V call is TRBV19, the J call TRBJ2-7; 8 bases line up with TRBD2. This CDR3 has 15 amino acids. CDR1 is LNHDA, CDR2 SQIVND, per germline (reference sequence). The trim removed 6 bases at V and 5 bases at J, leaving 12 bases unmatched. CDR3 in amino acids: CASSFLAGGINEQYF. CDR3 bases: TGTGCCAGTAGCTTCCTGGCGGGGGGAATCAACGAGCAGTACTTC.

This clone occurred a few times. The V call is TRBV18, the J call TRBJ1-2; a possible D gene is TRBD1 (5 bases). The V and J ends lost 6 bases and 2 bases respectively, with 10 bases between them. The CDR3 contains 13 residues. CDR1 KGHSH and CDR2 LQKENI come from the germline V gene. The CDR3 DNA reads as TGTGCCAGCTCTCCCGACAGAAACTATGGCTACACCTTC. It specifies CASSPDRNYGYTF.

The chain recombines TRBV27 with TRBJ2-7; the D gene is possibly TRBD1 (6 bases). Germline values: CDR1 MNHEY, CDR2 SMNVEV (reference sequence). V was clipped by 2 bases and J by 10 bases, with 15 bases between them. This CDR3 has 13 residues. Here the CDR3 DNA reads TGTGCCAGCAGTTTAGCGGACAGAAAGCAACAGTACGTC. The encoded protein is CASSLADRKQQYV.

The chain is built from TRBV6-5 and TRBJ1-2; D is perhaps TRBD1 (5 bases). V was clipped by 6 bases and J by 3 bases, with 11 bases between them. From germline, CDR1 is MNHEY and CDR2 SVGAGI. This CDR3 region has 13 residues. The DNA of the CDR3 is TGTGCCAGCAGCCTAGGGGTAGACTATGGCTACACCTTC. Its protein product is CASSLGVDYGYTF.

V gene TRBV7-9 combines with J gene TRBJ2-1; 11 bases line up with TRBD1. V shed 5 bases, J shed 8 bases, and the junction held 11 bases outside the gene matches. This CDR3 is 16 amino acids long. CDR1 and CDR2 from the germline V gene are SEHNR and FQNEAQ (reference sequence). CDR3 sequence: CASSLPGTGGPDEQFF. CDR3 in DNA: TGTGCCAGCAGCCTCCCGGGGACAGGGGGTCCGGATGAGCAGTTCTTC.